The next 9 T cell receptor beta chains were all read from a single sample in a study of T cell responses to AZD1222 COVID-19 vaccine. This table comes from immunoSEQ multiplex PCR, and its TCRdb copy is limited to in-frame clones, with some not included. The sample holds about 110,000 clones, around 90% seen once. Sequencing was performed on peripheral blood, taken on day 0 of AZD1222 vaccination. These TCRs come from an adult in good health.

The chain's CDR3 is CASSLSPGQNNSPLHF. Written as DNA, the CDR3 is TGTGCCAGTAGTTTGTCACCCGGACAGAATAATTCACCCCTCCACTTT. The rearrangement uses TRBV19 and TRBJ1-6; TRBD1 might be the D (6 bases). This CDR3 region has 16 residues. V was shortened by 5 bases and J by 5 bases, with 16 bases between the two germline ends. Per germline, CDR1 LNHDA and CDR2 SQIVND (reference sequence).

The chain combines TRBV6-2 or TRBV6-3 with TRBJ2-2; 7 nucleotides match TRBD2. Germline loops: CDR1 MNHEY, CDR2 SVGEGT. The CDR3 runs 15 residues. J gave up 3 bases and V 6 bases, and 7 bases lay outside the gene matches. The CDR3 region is CASSSRLADTGELFF. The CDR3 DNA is TGTGCCAGCAGCTCCCGACTAGCAGACACCGGGGAGCTGTTTTTT.

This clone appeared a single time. CDR3 loop: CASSLMSAAPSYEQYF. The CDR3 DNA sequence: TGTGCCAGCAGCTTAATGTCGGCGGCGCCGTCCTACGAGCAGTACTTC. The rearrangement uses TRBV7-2 and TRBJ2-7; D uncertain. Germline V gives CDR1 SGHTA, CDR2 FQGNSA. V was cut by 2 bases and J by 1 base, with 15 bases left in between. The CDR3 extends over 16 amino acids. The full variable domain, in which reference TRBV7-2 and TRBJ2-7 provide the parts outside the CDR3, is GAGVSQSPSNKVTEKGKDVELRCDPISGHTALYWYRQSLGQGLEFLIYFQGNSAPDKSGLPSDRFSAERTGGSVSTLTIQRTQQEDSAVYLCASSLMSAAPSYEQYFGPGTRLTVT.

DNA for the CDR3: TGTGCCAGCAGCCTGACTAGCGGGAGGGCCATCGATACGCAGTATTTT. Amino acid sequence: CASSLTSGRAIDTQYF. The chain links TRBV4-2 to TRBJ2-3, with 14 nucleotides matching TRBD2. The CDR3 sequence is 16 residues long. Losses at the gene ends were 4 bases for V and 6 bases for J; bases not matched to a gene: 6. Germline-derived CDR1 and CDR2 are LGHNA and YNFKEQ.

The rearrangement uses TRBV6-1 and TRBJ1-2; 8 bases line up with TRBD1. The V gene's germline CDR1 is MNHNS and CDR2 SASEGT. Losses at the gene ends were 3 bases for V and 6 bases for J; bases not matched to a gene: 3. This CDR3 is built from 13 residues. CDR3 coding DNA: TGTGCCAGCAGTGAGACAGGGGTGGATGGCTACACCTTC. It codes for CASSETGVDGYTF.

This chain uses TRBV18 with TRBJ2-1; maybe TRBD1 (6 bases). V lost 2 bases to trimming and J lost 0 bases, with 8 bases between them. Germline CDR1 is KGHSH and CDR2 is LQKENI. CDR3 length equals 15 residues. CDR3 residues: CASSPEGGSYNEQFF. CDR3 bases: TGTGCCAGCTCACCAGAAGGGGGCTCCTACAATGAGCAGTTCTTC.

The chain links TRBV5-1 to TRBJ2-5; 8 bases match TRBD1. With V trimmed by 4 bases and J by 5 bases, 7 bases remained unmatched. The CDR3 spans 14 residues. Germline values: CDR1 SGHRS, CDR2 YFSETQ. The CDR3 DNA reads TGCGCCAGCAGCACCGGACAGGGTACGGAGACCCAGTACTTC. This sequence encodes CASSTGQGTETQYF. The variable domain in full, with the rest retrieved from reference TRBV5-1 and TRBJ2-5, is KAGVTQTPRYLIKTRGQQVTLSCSPISGHRSVSWYQQTPGQGLQFLFEYFSETQRNKGNFPGRFSGRQFSNSRSEMNVSTLELGDSALYLCASSTGQGTETQYFGPGTRLLVL.

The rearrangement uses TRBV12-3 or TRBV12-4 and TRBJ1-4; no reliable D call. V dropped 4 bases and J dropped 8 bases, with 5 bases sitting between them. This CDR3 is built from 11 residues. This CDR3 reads CASSWEEKLFF. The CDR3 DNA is TGTGCCAGCAGTTGGGAAGAAAAACTGTTTTTT.

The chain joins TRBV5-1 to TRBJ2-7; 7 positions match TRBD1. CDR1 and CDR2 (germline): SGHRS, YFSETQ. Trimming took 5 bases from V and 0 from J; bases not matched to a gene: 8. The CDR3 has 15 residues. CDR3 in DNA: TGCGCCAGCAGTTCGGGACAGTCCTCCTCCTACGAGCAGTACTTC. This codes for CASSSGQSSSYEQYF.